This T cell receptor beta chain was obtained from a study of brain T cells in children with intractable seizures. The germline V gene encodes CDR1 SGHNT and CDR2 YENEEA. The CDR3 is 14 amino acids. V was clipped by 6 bases and J by 1 base, with 10 bases between them. Time point noted: blood from clinic visit 5 months post-surgery; TSC patient then seizure free. Clones were read by immunoSEQ multiplex PCR, and TCRdb kept only the in-frame ones, dropping some. The top ten clones hold about 6% of a sample with a few hundred thousand clones, 93% of them seen once. The clonotype originates from a boy younger than two with tuberous sclerosis and intractable seizures. This sequence joins TRBV11-3 and TRBJ1-3; TRBD1 is a possible D gene (5 bases). Sequenced material: peripheral blood, taken approximately 5 months after surgery. CDR3 residues: CASRPRGSGNTIYF. CDR3 bases: TGTGCCAGCAGGCCCCGGGGGTCTGGAAACACCATATATTTT.